The clone carrying this T cell receptor beta chain was counted many times. CDR3 length: 15 residues. J was trimmed by 8 bases and V by 1 base; bases with no gene match: 7. The germline gives CDR1 MNHEY, CDR2 SMNVEV (reference sequence). Unique molecular identifiers tagged the TCRbeta library. Using its own MiXCR run on the PCR reads, TCRdb lists one record per CDR3 protein. The sample has 70,000 to 100,000 distinct CDR3 sequences; over 9% are singletons. This entry comes from a study of T-cell reconstitution after alpha-beta-depleted transplantation in children. The chain couples TRBV27 to TRBJ2-1; 8 bases match TRBD2. This TCR came from a human donor who donated a stem cell graft to a child with inherited bone marrow failure. The sequencing here drew on PBMCs from the stem cell graft donor, taken from the stem cell graft. The CDR3 DNA reads as TGTGCCAGCAGTTTATATAGCGGGACTATGGATGAGCAGTTCTTC. As protein: CASSLYSGTMDEQFF.